Described below is a single T cell receptor (beta chain) sequence and its context. A single count supports this clone. Its recognized antigen is unknown. No quality values exist for individual bases; no much larger clone is one base distant. This entry comes from a study of primary melanoma T cells and metastatic recurrence (dated by TCRdb to 2020 to 2021). Notes on the research overall: The cohort consisted of around 180 primary melanomas of stage T2 to T4, each more than 1 mm thick. Whether T-cell fraction and T-cell repertoire clonality in primary melanoma tumors predicted patient outcome was tested in the study. Progression-free survival was the clinical outcome compared against the T-cell fraction measured by TCR beta sequencing. The sequencing-derived T-cell fraction was compared with histopathological grading of tumor-infiltrating lymphocytes.

Overall study outcomes, separate from this receptor: Reportedly, adding T-cell fraction to tumor thickness improved progression-free survival prediction more than adding any other histopathological variable did. The authors framed an effective T-cell-mediated antitumor response in primary melanoma only as a suggestion, not a demonstrated mechanism. Regardless of nodal disease, mitotic rate or ulceration status, a T-cell fraction above 20% appeared to be protective. The tumor T-cell fraction reportedly predicted progression-free survival independently of thickness, ulceration, mitotic rate and age.

From cysteine to phenylalanine, the CDR3 is 16 amino acids long. This entry keeps only the CDR3 DNA: 48 bases, framed from base 1. Looking up the germline V gene yields CDR1 KGHSY and CDR2 FQNENV. V lost 1 base and J lost 5 bases; the stretch between them is 18 bases long. The library was made by the immunoSEQ multiplex PCR assay. Primary melanoma tumor tissue underwent high-throughput sequencing of the T-cell receptor beta chain. The authors' analysis ran thus. Repertoire analyses included TCRB CDR3 sharing between samples and the distribution of insertions and deletions. A gradient-boosted model ranked how well the T-cell fraction predicted outcome compared with histopathological variables. The source is immuneACCESS, and TCRdb retained only in-frame sequences with V and J called. Part of the clones is not carried over; for the studies checked, unresolved V genes explain less than half of this, and the remainder is unexplained. V and J calls plus clone size are reproduced from that table; the DNA served to infer D and trimming. Counted in this sample were approximately 130 clones; approximately 90% of them appeared once. Together, the top ten hold approximately 17% of the sample.

Patients had primary melanoma that had been surgically resected and was considered potentially curable but at risk of metastatic recurrence. This receptor was identified in a human donor with melanoma. The sequenced sample was melanoma tumor tissue. The rearranged segments are TRBV16 and TRBJ2-7; confidence is insufficient to name the D gene. CDR3 protein: CASSQFLPVGVHEQYF. The nucleotide sequence reads TGTGCCAGCAGCCAATTCCTGCCGGTTGGCGTACACGAGCAGTACTTC.